A selection of T cell receptor beta chains follows, all from one sample in a study of blood T cell repertoires in COVID-19. Clones were sequenced by immunoSEQ multiplex PCR, and TCRdb holds only the in-frame ones, with some missing. The sample records 20,000 to 25,000 clones, more than 90% being singletons. Sequenced material: peripheral blood. The receptor source for this set is an older woman with active COVID-19. CDR3s include the opening cysteine and the closing phenylalanine or tryptophan. A D gene is named only where the DNA matches it firmly. The size entry is marked missing in some rows and otherwise reads once, few, many or a size class.

v_call	d_call	j_call	clone_size	cdr3_nt	cdr3_aa
TRBV10-3	TRBD2	TRBJ2-5	NA	TGTGCCATCAGTGCCAGGACTAGCGGCGGGGAGACCCAGTACTTC	CAISARTSGGETQYF
TRBV3-1/TRBV3-2	NA	TRBJ1-3	NA	TGTGCCAGCAGCCCACTCTCTGGAAACACCATATATTTT	CASSPLSGNTIYF
TRBV6-2/TRBV6-3	NA	TRBJ2-2	NA	TGTGCCAGCGGTTTTGGGACACCAAACACCGGGGAGCTGTTTTTT	CASGFGTPNTGELFF
TRBV12-3/TRBV12-4	NA	TRBJ2-7	NA	TGTGCCAGCAGTTTAGTATTCGGGTACGAGCAGTACTTC	CASSLVFGYEQYF
TRBV4-1	TRBD1	TRBJ1-2	NA	TGCGCCAGCAGCCAAGATGGTACAGGGGGGTATGGCTACACCTTC	CASSQDGTGGYGYTF
TRBV7-8	NA	TRBJ1-2	NA	TGTGCCAGCAGCTTAGAGGTGCTCAGGGATGGCTACACCTTC	CASSLEVLRDGYTF
TRBV14	NA	TRBJ1-5	NA	TGTGCCAGCAGCCAAGGGGCAGTCAATCAGCCCCAGCATTTT	CASSQGAVNQPQHF
TRBV3-1/TRBV3-2	TRBD2	TRBJ2-1	NA	TGTGCCAGCAGCCAAGGTCTACTAGCGGGAGGTGTAAATGAGCAGTTCTTC	CASSQGLLAGGVNEQFF
TRBV19	NA	TRBJ2-7	NA	TGTGCCAGTAGTATCGGCAGGCCCTCCTACGAGCAGTACTTC	CASSIGRPSYEQYF
TRBV30	NA	TRBJ1-1	NA	TGTGCCTGGAGTATGGGAGGGTCCGACACTGAAGCTTTCTTT	CAWSMGGSDTEAFF
TRBV3-1/TRBV3-2	TRBD2	TRBJ2-7	NA	TGTGCCAGCAGCCAAGATACCTGGCTAGCGGGAGATGAGCAGTACTTC	CASSQDTWLAGDEQYF
TRBV19	TRBD1	TRBJ2-3	NA	TGTGCCAGTAGTATTTGGGTCTTTTTGGGACAGGGGAACGCAGATACGCAGTATTTT	CASSIWVFLGQGNADTQYF
TRBV7-9	TRBD2	TRBJ2-5	NA	TGTGCCAGCAGCGAGGGGAGCGGGACGGGTCGAGTGGAGACCCAGTACTTC	CASSEGSGTGRVETQYF
TRBV27	NA	TRBJ2-7	NA	TGTGCCAGCAGTGAGGTTGGGGGGAGCGCCTACGAGCAGTACTTC	CASSEVGGSAYEQYF
TRBV5-1	TRBD2	TRBJ2-1	NA	TGCGCCAGCAGCTTCGGACTAGCGCTGGTTCTGTCTTACAATGAGCAGTTCTTC	CASSFGLALVLSYNEQFF
TRBV6-1	TRBD2	TRBJ2-3	NA	TGTGCCAGCAGTGGCAGACTAGCGGGAGGTTTAGGTACAGATACGCAGTATTTT	CASSGRLAGGLGTDTQYF
TRBV10-3	TRBD2	TRBJ2-1	NA	TGTGCCATCAGTGAGTCGACTAGCGGGAGTTTTTACAATGAGCAGTTCTTC	CAISESTSGSFYNEQFF
TRBV10-3	NA	TRBJ2-1	NA	TGTGCCATCAGATCCCCCCCGGGTAATGAGCAGTTCTTC	CAIRSPPGNEQFF
TRBV5-1	TRBD1	TRBJ1-2	NA	TGCGCCAGCAGAAAAGAGACAGGGGACGGCTACACCTTC	CASRKETGDGYTF
TRBV10-3	NA	TRBJ2-1	NA	TGTGCCATCAGTGAGGCGGGGTCTTTGTATGAGCAGTTCTTC	CAISEAGSLYEQFF
TRBV9	TRBD1	TRBJ1-4	NA	TGTGCCAGCAGCGGACAGGGCAGCGAAAAACTGTTTTTT	CASSGQGSEKLFF
TRBV28	NA	TRBJ1-1	once	TGTGCCAGCAGTGGGACAAAAGGTGTAGCTTTCTTT	CASSGTKGVAFF
TRBV5-5	NA	TRBJ1-1	NA	TGTGCCAGCAGCTCCGGGGACATCTCTGAAGCTTTCTTT	CASSSGDISEAFF
TRBV27	NA	TRBJ2-3	NA	TGTGCCAGCAGCCATCCCTTTAACGGTCCCACAGATACGCAGTATTTT	CASSHPFNGPTDTQYF
TRBV4-3	TRBD2	TRBJ2-1	NA	TGCGCCAGCAGCCAACTTTTAGCGGGAGGAATCAATGAGCAGTTCTTC	CASSQLLAGGINEQFF
TRBV5-1	TRBD2	TRBJ2-4	NA	TGCGCCAGCAGCTTGGGTCGAGCGGGAGCGGACATTCAGTACTTC	CASSLGRAGADIQYF
TRBV5-6	TRBD2	TRBJ2-5	NA	TGTGCCAGCAGCAAGGGACTAGCGCAAGAGACCCAGTACTTC	CASSKGLAQETQYF
TRBV24-1	TRBD1	TRBJ2-4	NA	TGTGCCACCAGTGGTGGCAGGGGGTCCAAAAACATTCAGTACTTC	CATSGGRGSKNIQYF
TRBV27	NA	TRBJ2-7	NA	TGTGCCAGCAGTTTAAGGGGACAAGGGGGCTACGAGCAGTACTTC	CASSLRGQGGYEQYF
TRBV12-3/TRBV12-4	NA	TRBJ2-1	NA	TGTGCCAGCAGTTCCCGGGACAATGAGCAGTTCTTC	CASSSRDNEQFF